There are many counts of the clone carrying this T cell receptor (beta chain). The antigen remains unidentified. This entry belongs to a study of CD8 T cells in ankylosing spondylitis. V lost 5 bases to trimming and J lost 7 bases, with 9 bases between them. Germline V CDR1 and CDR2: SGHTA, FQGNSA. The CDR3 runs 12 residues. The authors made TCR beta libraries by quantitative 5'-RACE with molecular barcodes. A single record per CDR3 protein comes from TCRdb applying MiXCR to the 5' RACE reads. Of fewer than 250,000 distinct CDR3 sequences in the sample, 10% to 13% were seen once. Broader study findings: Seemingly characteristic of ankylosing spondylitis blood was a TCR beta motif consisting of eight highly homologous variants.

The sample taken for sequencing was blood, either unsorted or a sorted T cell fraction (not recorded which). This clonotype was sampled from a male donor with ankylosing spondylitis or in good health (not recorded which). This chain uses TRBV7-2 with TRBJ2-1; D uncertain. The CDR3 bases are TGTGCCAGCAGCCGAAGCCGGAATGAGCAGTTCTTC. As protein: CASSRSRNEQFF.